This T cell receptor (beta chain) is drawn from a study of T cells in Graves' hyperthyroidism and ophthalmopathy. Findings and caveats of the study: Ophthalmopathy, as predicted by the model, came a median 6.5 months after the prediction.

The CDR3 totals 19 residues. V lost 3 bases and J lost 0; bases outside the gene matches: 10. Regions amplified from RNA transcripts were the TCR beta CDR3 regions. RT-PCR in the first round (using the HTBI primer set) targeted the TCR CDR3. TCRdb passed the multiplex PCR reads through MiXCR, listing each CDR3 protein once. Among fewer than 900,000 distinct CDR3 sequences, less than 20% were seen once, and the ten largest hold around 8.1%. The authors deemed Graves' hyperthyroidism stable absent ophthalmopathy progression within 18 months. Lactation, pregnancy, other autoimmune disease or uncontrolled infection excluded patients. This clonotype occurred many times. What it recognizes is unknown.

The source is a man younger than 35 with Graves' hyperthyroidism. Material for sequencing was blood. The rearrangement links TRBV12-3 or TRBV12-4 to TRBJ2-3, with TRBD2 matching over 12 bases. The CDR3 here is CASSFVRASGRASTDTQYF. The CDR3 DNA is TGTGCCAGCAGTTTCGTTAGGGCTAGCGGGAGGGCTAGCACAGATACGCAGTATTTT.